This T cell receptor beta chain was observed in a study of blood T cell repertoires in COVID-19. This CDR3 is 14 amino acids long. Germline CDR1 reads SGDLS; CDR2 reads YYNGEE. V dropped 4 bases and J dropped 4; count of bases not matched to a gene: 5. Some clones are missing from TCRdb's copy, which holds only in-frame ones; the method was immunoSEQ multiplex PCR. The table shows 300,000 to 350,000 clones, with approximately 87% occurring only once. The source material was peripheral blood. J is TRBJ1-5 and V is TRBV9; 7 nucleotides match TRBD1. The TCR originated in a woman aged 45 to 65 with COVID-19, enrolled during active disease. CDR3 DNA sequence: TGTGCCAGCAGCCTGACAGGGAAAAATCAGCCCCAGCATTTT. This translates into CASSLTGKNQPQHF.